This passage covers 26 T cell receptor beta chains from one sample sequenced in a study of blood T cell repertoires in COVID-19. Only in-frame clones appear in the TCRdb table, and some are missing; sequencing was by immunoSEQ multiplex PCR. This sample has roughly 140,000 clones, with roughly 71% found just once. The sequenced sample consisted of peripheral blood. The receptors derive from a woman of 80 years or more with acute or convalescent COVID-19.

The sample holds a few counts of this clone. The rearrangement joins TRBV19 to TRBJ1-5; TRBD1 might be the D (5 bases). V lost 4 bases to trimming and J lost 9 bases, with 10 bases between them. Germline V CDR1 and CDR2: LNHDA, SQIVND (reference sequence). This CDR3 is 12 amino acids long. The CDR3 DNA follows: TGTGCCAGTAGTACTAGGGGTGGGCCCCAGCATTTT. It yields the protein CASSTRGGPQHF.

The chain couples TRBV28 to TRBJ1-2; a weak D match, TRBD1 (5 bases). The CDR3 runs to 13 residues. V lost 3 bases, J lost 7 bases, and 12 bases lay in between. CDR1 and CDR2 from the germline V gene are MDHEN and SYDVKM. The CDR3 DNA reads TGTGCCAGCAGTTTGACGGGACTCTTTGGCTACACCTTC. The encoded protein is CASSLTGLFGYTF.

This clone has just a few counts. The chain recombines TRBV27 with TRBJ1-5, with D hard to call. Germline CDR1 reads MNHEY; CDR2 reads SMNVEV (reference sequence). The germline V and J ends were trimmed by 6 bases and 4 bases, with 10 bases remaining between them. The CDR3 has 13 residues. CDR3 protein: CASSLWSNQPQHF. The DNA of the CDR3 is TGTGCCAGCAGCCTATGGAGTAATCAGCCCCAGCATTTT.

V gene TRBV6-5 combines with J gene TRBJ1-4; 8 positions agree with TRBD1. The CDR3 has 14 amino acids. Looked up from germline, CDR1 is MNHEY and CDR2 is SVGAGI. The V and J ends lost 2 bases and 5 bases, in that order; junction bases with no gene match: 1. The DNA of the CDR3 is TGTGCCAGCAGTTACGGACAGGGCAATGAAAAACTGTTTTTT. Protein sequence: CASSYGQGNEKLFF.

This chain connects TRBV4-3 to TRBJ2-2; tentative D call: TRBD2 (6 bases). Trimming left V 5 bases short and J 5 bases short, with 9 bases between. The germline V gene encodes CDR1 LGHNA and CDR2 YSLEER. The CDR3 totals 13 residues. The CDR3 bases are TGCGCCAGCAGCTACGGAGGGACCGGGGAGCTGTTTTTT. This translates into CASSYGGTGELFF.

The CDR3 coding sequence is TGTGCCAGTAGTACGGACAGGGGTTGGCAGCCCCAGCATTTT. Protein: CASSTDRGWQPQHF. The chain employs TRBV19 and TRBJ1-5; TRBD1 matches 9 bases. CDR3 size: 14 residues. J lost 7 bases, V lost 4 bases, and 5 bases had no gene match. The germline CDR1 and CDR2 sequences are LNHDA and SQIVND (reference sequence). The full variable domain, with the rest looked up from reference TRBV19 and TRBJ1-5, is DGGITQSPKYLFRKEGQNVTLSCEQNLNHDAMYWYRQDPGQGLRLIYYSQIVNDFQKGDIAEGYSVSREKKESFPLTVTSAQKNPTAFYLCASSTDRGWQPQHFGDGTRLSIL.

The chain uses TRBV4-2 and TRBJ1-1; 7 positions match TRBD1. Germline-derived CDR1 and CDR2 are LGHNA and YNFKEQ. CDR3 size: 15 residues. Trimming cost V 3 bases and J 0 bases; bases outside gene matches: 4. CDR3 nucleotide sequence: TGTGCCAGCAGCCAGACCACAGGGGTGAACACTGAAGCTTTCTTT. Its protein product is CASSQTTGVNTEAFF.

This sequence joins TRBV27 and TRBJ1-4, with D perhaps TRBD1 (6 bases). This CDR3 has 18 amino acids. Trimming shortened V by 3 bases and J by 11 bases, and 28 bases separated the two germline ends. CDR1 is MNHEY and CDR2 is SMNVEV in the germline V gene (reference sequence). CDR3 protein: CASSLRVGAGAPMEKLFF. Here the CDR3 DNA reads TGTGCCAGCAGTTTGAGGGTGGGGGCGGGGGCTCCAATGGAGAAACTGTTTTTT. Using reference TRBV27 and TRBJ1-4 for the parts outside the CDR3, the full variable domain is EAQVTQNPRYLITVTGKKLTVTCSQNMNHEYMSWYRQDPGLGLRQIYYSMNVEVTDKGDVPEGYKVSRKEKRNFPLILESPSPNQTSLYFCASSLRVGAGAPMEKLFFGSGTQLSVL.

The rearrangement joins TRBV18 to TRBJ2-5, with TRBD1 matching over 8 bases. The CDR3 loop spans 16 amino acids. V was clipped by 3 bases and J by 5 bases; unmatched bases: 11. CDR1 and CDR2 from the germline V gene are KGHSH and LQKENI. CDR3 loop: CASSPPAGTGWETQYF. The DNA of the CDR3 is TGTGCCAGCTCACCCCCGGCCGGGACAGGTTGGGAGACCCAGTACTTC.

The V and J genes are TRBV6-2 or TRBV6-3 and TRBJ1-5; D possibly corresponds to TRBD1 (5 bases). Germline assignment: CDR1 MNHEY and CDR2 SVGEGT. With 5 bases removed from V and 7 bases from J, the gap between germline ends came to 18 bases. This CDR3 spans 15 amino acids. This CDR3 reads CASSVSGGIGQPQHF. The CDR3 DNA is TGTGCCAGCAGTGTTTCGGGGGGGATAGGACAGCCCCAGCATTTT.

V gene TRBV5-1 combines with J gene TRBJ2-7; 10 bases line up with TRBD1. J gave up 2 bases and V 0 bases, and 5 bases lay outside the gene matches. Germline V CDR1 and CDR2: SGHRS, YFSETQ. This CDR3 contains 16 residues. CDR3 DNA: TGCGCCAGCAGCTTGGAGGGGACAGGGGTGGCCTACGAGCAGTACTTC. Translation gives CASSLEGTGVAYEQYF.

The rearrangement links TRBV6-5 to TRBJ2-7, with 10 bases identical to TRBD1. Germline trimming cut 2 bases from V and 6 bases from J; bases unmatched to any gene: 7. CDR1 is MNHEY and CDR2 is SVGAGI in the germline V gene. The CDR3 extends over 15 amino acids. CDR3 in DNA: TGTGCCAGCAGTTACGGGACAGGGGACACATCCGAGCAGTACTTC. Translating gives CASSYGTGDTSEQYF.

This clone has a handful of counts. This chain links TRBV5-1 with TRBJ1-1; D not resolved. V lost 0 bases and J 6 bases, leaving 9 bases between the germline ends. Per germline, CDR1 SGHRS and CDR2 YFSETQ. The CDR3 loop spans 13 amino acids. Written as DNA, the CDR3 is TGCGCCAGCAGCTTGGGAGGGAGAGCTGAAGCTTTCTTT. Protein sequence: CASSLGGRAEAFF.

This clone was seen only a few times. The V call is TRBV5-1, the J call TRBJ1-3, with 8 bases identical to TRBD1. Trimming at V came to 6 bases and at J to 0 bases, leaving 5 bases not matched to a gene. Germline CDR1 SGHRS, CDR2 YFSETQ. This CDR3 is 15 amino acids long. In DNA, the CDR3 is TGCGCCAGCACCTCAGGGGGCGACTCTGGAAACACCATATATTTT. Translating it yields CASTSGGDSGNTIYF.

The chain has TRBV6-5 and TRBJ1-5; tentatively, D is TRBD1 (5 bases). The CDR3 is made up of 14 amino acids. Trimming removed 6 bases at V and 2 bases at J, with 11 bases between. CDR1 and CDR2 (germline): MNHEY, SVGAGI. CDR3 residues: CASRSTGGNQPQHF. CDR3 nucleotides: TGTGCCAGCAGGTCCACAGGAGGCAATCAGCCCCAGCATTTT.

The genes are TRBV30 and TRBJ2-3, with TRBD2 matching 8 bases. The length of the CDR3 is 13 residues. Germline CDR1 is GTSNPN and CDR2 is SVGIG (reference sequence). Unmatched junction bases numbered 9, after V lost 7 bases and J lost 6 bases. CDR3 in amino acids: CAFSGTRGDTQYF. As DNA, the CDR3 is TGTGCCTTCTCCGGGACTAGGGGGGATACGCAGTATTTT. The full variable domain, completed using reference TRBV30 and TRBJ2-3, is SQTIHQWPATLVQPVGSPLSLECTVEGTSNPNLYWYRQAAGRGLQLLFYSVGIGQISSEVPQNLSASRPQDRQFILSSKKLLLSDSGFYLCAFSGTRGDTQYFGPGTRLTVL.

The chain couples TRBV7-3 to TRBJ2-1; TRBD2 agrees at 7 bases. Germline V gives CDR1 SGHTA, CDR2 FQGTGA. The junction had 5 bases not matched to a gene; V was cut back by 1 base and J by 5 bases. CDR3 length: 15 residues. The CDR3 loop reads CASSLSLGGDNEQFF. In nucleotides, the CDR3 is TGTGCCAGCAGCTTAAGTCTTGGGGGGGACAATGAGCAGTTCTTC.

The V call is TRBV11-2, the J call TRBJ1-6; D may be TRBD1 (6 bases). Trimming took off 4 bases at V and 7 bases at J, with 23 bases between the two ends. This CDR3 contains 18 residues. Germline V CDR1 and CDR2: SGHAT, FQNNGV. The CDR3 loop is CASSSLRDTRRLNSPLHF. The CDR3 DNA reads TGTGCCAGCAGCTCCCTACGGGACACCCGGAGGTTGAATTCACCCCTCCACTTT.

J is TRBJ2-2 and V is TRBV10-3, with D perhaps matching TRBD1 (6 bases). V dropped 2 bases and J dropped 4 bases, with 8 bases sitting between them. CDR1 and CDR2 from the germline V gene are ENHRY and SYGVKD. The CDR3 covers 14 residues. CDR3 nucleotides: TGTGCCATCAGTGAGACAGGGACCACCGGGGAGCTGTTTTTT. This encodes CAISETGTTGELFF.

This chain uses TRBV12-3 or TRBV12-4 with TRBJ2-1, with unresolved D. Deletions cut 11 bases from V and 11 bases from J, with 13 bases between. This CDR3 has 10 amino acids. CDR3 sequence: CAPLFAQQFF. CDR3 coding DNA: TGTGCCCCCCTTTTTGCGCAGCAGTTCTTC.

This chain uses TRBV19 with TRBJ1-5; TRBD1 might be the D (6 bases). The CDR3 length is 17 residues. Germline loops: CDR1 LNHDA, CDR2 SQIVND (reference sequence). The V and J ends lost 3 bases and 7 bases respectively, with 22 bases between them. The CDR3 nucleotides are TGTGCCAGTAGTATTTCCCCACCCTCAGGGGATTGGCAGCCCCAGCATTTT. Protein sequence: CASSISPPSGDWQPQHF. Looking up the rest from reference TRBV19 and TRBJ1-5 gives the full variable domain: DGGITQSPKYLFRKEGQNVTLSCEQNLNHDAMYWYRQDPGQGLRLIYYSQIVNDFQKGDIAEGYSVSREKKESFPLTVTSAQKNPTAFYLCASSISPPSGDWQPQHFGDGTRLSIL.

The rearrangement links TRBV27 to TRBJ1-4, with TRBD1 as a possible D gene (5 bases). The germline gives CDR1 MNHEY, CDR2 SMNVEV (reference sequence). Trimming stripped 3 bases from V and 7 bases from J, with 12 bases between. The CDR3 totals 14 residues. The CDR3 bases are TGTGCCAGCAGTTTTAGCAGGGCTAGTGAAAAACTGTTTTTT. It codes for CASSFSRASEKLFF. The variable domain in full, with the rest retrieved from reference TRBV27 and TRBJ1-4, is EAQVTQNPRYLITVTGKKLTVTCSQNMNHEYMSWYRQDPGLGLRQIYYSMNVEVTDKGDVPEGYKVSRKEKRNFPLILESPSPNQTSLYFCASSFSRASEKLFFGSGTQLSVL.

The genes are TRBV27 and TRBJ1-5, with D possibly TRBD1 on 6 matching bases. The CDR3 has 16 amino acids. V shed 7 bases and J shed 1 base, with 17 bases lying between them. Germline assignment: CDR1 MNHEY and CDR2 SMNVEV (reference sequence). CDR3 loop: CASMGAKGGSNQPQHF. CDR3 sequence (DNA): TGTGCCAGCATGGGGGCCAAAGGGGGAAGCAATCAGCCCCAGCATTTT.

The rearrangement links TRBV4-3 to TRBJ1-4; no definite D call. V lost 0 bases to trimming and J lost 0 bases, with 5 bases between them. Germline V gene lookup returns CDR1 LGHNA and CDR2 YSLEER. The CDR3 runs 15 residues. The CDR3 protein is CASSQDRATNEKLFF. The CDR3 bases are TGCGCCAGCAGCCAAGATCGTGCAACTAATGAAAAACTGTTTTTT.

V is TRBV20-1 and J is TRBJ2-7; weak D call: TRBD1 (6 bases). Between the trimmed V and J ends, which lost 4 bases and 5 bases, there was a span of 9 bases. The germline CDR1 and CDR2 sequences are DFQATT and SNEGSKA (reference sequence). The CDR3 totals 11 residues. DNA for the CDR3: TGCAGTGCTACAGGGGTGCACGAGCAGTACTTC. It codes for CSATGVHEQYF.

CDR3 sequence reads: CASSSGTSDTDTQYF. The CDR3 nucleotides read TGCGCCAGCAGCTCCGGGACTAGCGACACAGATACGCAGTATTTT. The genes are TRBV5-1 and TRBJ2-3; the match to TRBD2 covers 10 bases. Germline V gene data show CDR1 as SGHRS and CDR2 as YFSETQ. The CDR3 contains 15 residues. The V segment lost 3 bases and the J segment 2 bases; nucleotides outside the gene matches: 3. Full variable domain (rest looked up from reference TRBV5-1 and TRBJ2-3): KAGVTQTPRYLIKTRGQQVTLSCSPISGHRSVSWYQQTPGQGLQFLFEYFSETQRNKGNFPGRFSGRQFSNSRSEMNVSTLELGDSALYLCASSSGTSDTDTQYFGPGTRLTVL.